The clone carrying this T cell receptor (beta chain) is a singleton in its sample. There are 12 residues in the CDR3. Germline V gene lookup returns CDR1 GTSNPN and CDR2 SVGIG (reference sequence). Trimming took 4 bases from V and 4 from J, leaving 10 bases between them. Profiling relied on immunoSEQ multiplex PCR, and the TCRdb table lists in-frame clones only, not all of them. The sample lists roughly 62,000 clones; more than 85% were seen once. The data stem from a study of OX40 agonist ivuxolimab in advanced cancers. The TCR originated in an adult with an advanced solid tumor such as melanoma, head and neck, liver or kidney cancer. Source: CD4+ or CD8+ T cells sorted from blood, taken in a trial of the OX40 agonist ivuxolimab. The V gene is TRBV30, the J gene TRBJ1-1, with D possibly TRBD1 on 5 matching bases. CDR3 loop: CAWTTAATEAFF. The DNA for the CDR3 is TGTGCCTGGACGACAGCTGCCACTGAAGCTTTCTTT. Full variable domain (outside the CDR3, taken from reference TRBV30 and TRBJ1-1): SQTIHQWPATLVQPVGSPLSLECTVEGTSNPNLYWYRQAAGRGLQLLFYSVGIGQISSEVPQNLSASRPQDRQFILSSKKLLLSDSGFYLCAWTTAATEAFFGQGTRLTVV.